This is a list of T cell receptor beta chains from one sample in a study of cytomegalovirus exposure and HLA in healthy donors. TCRdb's table, derived via immunoSEQ multiplex PCR, lists solely in-frame clones and lacks some. This sample has over 95,000 clones, with 74% found just once. The sample was PBMCs. The receptors shown here come from a human donor in good health. Each CDR3 is given with its conserved first and last residue. Each record gives: J gene, D gene, V gene, clone size, CDR3 DNA, CDR3 protein. A D gene is named only where the DNA matches it firmly. Only part of the rows carry a size: once, few, many, or a class if the clone is expanded.

TRBJ2-7,TRBD2,TRBV5-1,.,TGCGCCAGCAGCCCGTGGACTAGCAGACAATCCTACGAGCAGTACTTC,CASSPWTSRQSYEQYF
TRBJ2-1,.,TRBV5-1,.,TGCGCCAGCAGCTTGTGGGCCCTAGCCTCCCTCTACAATGAGCAGTTCTTC,CASSLWALASLYNEQFF
TRBJ1-2,.,TRBV19,.,TGTGCCAGTAGTAGGTCCAGGGCCTATGGCTACACCTTC,CASSRSRAYGYTF
TRBJ1-3,.,TRBV18,.,TGTGCCAGCTCACTACATCCCCAGGACACCATATATTTT,CASSLHPQDTIYF
TRBJ2-3,TRBD2,TRBV5-4,.,TGTGCCAGCAGCCCGCGGGGGGGAACCACAGATACGCAGTATTTT,CASSPRGGTTDTQYF
TRBJ2-1,TRBD2,TRBV6-6,.,TGTGCCAGCAGCGCGGGACTAGGTTACAATGAGCAGTTCTTC,CASSAGLGYNEQFF
TRBJ2-2,TRBD2,TRBV6-4,.,TGTGCCAGCAGCGCCGGGACTAGCGCCCCCGGGGAGCTGTTTTTT,CASSAGTSAPGELFF
TRBJ2-5,TRBD1,TRBV19,.,TGTGCCAGTAGTAACATTGACAGGGGAAGGGAGACCCAGTACTTC,CASSNIDRGRETQYF
TRBJ2-3,.,TRBV21-1,.,TGTGCCAGCAGCAAAAAGTCAGGGGGCGCAGATACGCAGTATTTT,CASSKKSGGADTQYF
TRBJ2-4,TRBD1,TRBV10-1,.,TGCGCCAGCAGTGGAAGACAGGGGAAAAACATTCAGTACTTC,CASSGRQGKNIQYF
TRBJ2-2,.,TRBV2,.,TGTGCCAGCAGTGAAGGAGTGTCCGGGGAGCTGTTTTTT,CASSEGVSGELFF
TRBJ2-6,.,TRBV2,.,TGTGCCAGCAGTGATTTTGCTAGTGGGGCCAACGTCCTGACTTTC,CASSDFASGANVLTF
TRBJ2-7,.,TRBV30,few,TGTGCCTGGAGTGTTGGTCAGATCTACGAGCAGTACTTC,CAWSVGQIYEQYF
TRBJ2-1,TRBD1,TRBV5-4,.,TGTGCCAGCAGCCGCCCGACAGGGGCGGCTGAGCAGTTCTTC,CASSRPTGAAEQFF
TRBJ1-1,TRBD1,TRBV2,.,TGTGCCAGCAGGGGGACAGGGAACACTGAAGCTTTCTTT,CASRGTGNTEAFF
TRBJ2-1,TRBD2,TRBV5-1,.,TGCGCCAGCAGCTCGGAGGGCGGGAGAGCTGGGGAGTTCTTC,CASSSEGGRAGEFF
TRBJ2-3,.,TRBV7-9,.,TGTGCCAGCAGCTTAGTTCTAAGCCCACCGACAGATACGCAGTATTTT,CASSLVLSPPTDTQYF
TRBJ2-6,TRBD1,TRBV11-3,.,TGTGCCAGCAGCCTCGGACAGGGGATGAGGGCCAACGTCCTGACTTTC,CASSLGQGMRANVLTF
TRBJ1-5,.,TRBV7-9,.,TGTGCCAGCAGCTTAGGACATAATAGCAATCAGCCCCAGCATTTT,CASSLGHNSNQPQHF
TRBJ2-2,.,TRBV6-5,.,TGTGCCAGCAGGCGGGGATTCACCGGGGAGCTGTTTTTT,CASRRGFTGELFF
TRBJ1-2,TRBD1,TRBV5-1,few,TGCGCCAGCAGCTTACACCGGGACAGGGGGAACGATGGCTACACCTTC,CASSLHRDRGNDGYTF
TRBJ1-1,.,TRBV2,few,TGTGCCAGCACTCTGGTGGGGGCTATGAACACTGAAGCTTTCTTT,CASTLVGAMNTEAFF
TRBJ1-2,.,TRBV2,.,TGTGCCAGCAGTGAATGGACAAACACTGGCTACACCTTC,CASSEWTNTGYTF
TRBJ1-1,.,TRBV28,few,TGTGCCAGCAGTTTTTTTGAACCCTTAGCGACGGCTGAAGCTTTCTTT,CASSFFEPLATAEAFF
TRBJ2-7,TRBD1,TRBV5-1,.,TGCGCCAGCAGCGATCAGGGGGCCCTGGCCTACGAGCAGTACTTC,CASSDQGALAYEQYF
TRBJ2-3,TRBD2,TRBV28,.,TGTGCCAGCAGGCCGGGACTAGCCACAGATACGCAGTATTTT,CASRPGLATDTQYF
TRBJ2-7,TRBD2,TRBV28,few,TGTGCCAGTAGCGGGAGGACGGAGTACTTC,CASSGRTEYF
TRBJ2-5,.,TRBV4-1,.,TGCGCCAGCAGCCAAGGCGACAGGCAATTTGAGACCCAGTACTTC,CASSQGDRQFETQYF
TRBJ1-2,.,TRBV27,.,TGTGCCAGCAGTGCCTGGGGAGGTGGTTCTGGCTACACCTTC,CASSAWGGGSGYTF
TRBJ2-7,TRBD2,TRBV6-5,.,TGTGCCAGCAGGGGACTAGCGGGCTACGAGCAGTACTTC,CASRGLAGYEQYF
TRBJ1-2,.,TRBV28,.,TGTGCCAGCGGTTTGATTGTAGGAACAGTCGAATTC,CASGLIVGTVEF
TRBJ2-7,.,TRBV9,.,TGTGCCAGCAGCGGCCGGGACATATCCTACGAGCAGTACTTC,CASSGRDISYEQYF
TRBJ2-1,.,TRBV7-9,once,TGTGCCAGCAGCTTAGGGTTGCCGACTATGTATGAGCAGTTCTTC,CASSLGLPTMYEQFF
TRBJ1-4,TRBD1,TRBV29-1,.,TGCAGCGTTAGACAGGGAACAACTAATGAAAAACTGTTTTTT,CSVRQGTTNEKLFF
TRBJ1-1,TRBD1,TRBV9,.,TGTGCCAGCAGCCCAACAGGGGGGAGGGGTGAAGCTTTCTTT,CASSPTGGRGEAFF
TRBJ1-2,TRBD1,TRBV28,few,TGTGCCAGCAGTTTACGACAGGGTCGCGGCTACACCTTC,CASSLRQGRGYTF
TRBJ1-1,TRBD1,TRBV19,.,TGTGCCAGTAGTGAGATGGACAGGGCTGCTTTCTTT,CASSEMDRAAFF
TRBJ2-3,TRBD1,TRBV30,.,TGTGCCTGGAGTCTAGGGACAGGGTCTAGCACAGATACGCAGTATTTT,CAWSLGTGSSTDTQYF
TRBJ2-5,TRBD2,TRBV5-1,.,TGCGCCAGCAGCTTGAGGGCTAGCGGGAATGGGGAGACCCAGTACTTC,CASSLRASGNGETQYF
TRBJ2-2,TRBD1,TRBV9,.,TGTGCCAGCAGCCCTCGGGACAGAGGGGGAACCGGGGAGCTGTTTTTT,CASSPRDRGGTGELFF
TRBJ2-2,TRBD1,TRBV5-1,few,TGCGCCAGCAACAACCCGACAGGGTATACCGGGGAGCTGTTTTTT,CASNNPTGYTGELFF
TRBJ1-5,.,TRBV28,.,TGTGCCAGCAGTTTTGGAGGTAGGAGCAATCAGCCCCAGCATTTT,CASSFGGRSNQPQHF
TRBJ2-4,.,TRBV4-2,few,TGTGCCAGCAGCCAGCTAACCGGGTCCTCTAGCCCAAACATTCAGTACTTC,CASSQLTGSSSPNIQYF
TRBJ2-2,.,TRBV19,.,TGTGCCAGTAGTTTACGGGGATGGAGCACCGGGGAGCTGTTTTTT,CASSLRGWSTGELFF
TRBJ2-7,.,TRBV6-6,.,TGTGCCAGCAGTTACTCGTTAGGTCGACCGGGGGACGAGCAGTACTTC,CASSYSLGRPGDEQYF
TRBJ2-5,TRBD2,TRBV29-1,once,TGCAGCGGCGGGATCGGGAGGGAGACCCAGTACTTC,CSGGIGRETQYF
TRBJ2-3,TRBD2,TRBV5-1,.,TGCGCCAGCAGGTTAGCGGGGCGCACAGATACGCAGTATTTT,CASRLAGRTDTQYF
TRBJ1-1,.,TRBV7-2,.,TGTGCCAGCAGCCCCTGGGGGTCGGGGGTACCGTTTGAAGCTTTCTTT,CASSPWGSGVPFEAFF
TRBJ1-2,TRBD1,TRBV6-5,.,TGTGCCAGCAGACAACCGGGACAGGGAAACTATGGCTACACCTTC,CASRQPGQGNYGYTF
TRBJ2-5,.,TRBV28,.,TGTGCCAGCAGCCTCCTCGGGAGACCGTCCTGGGAGACCCAGTACTTC,CASSLLGRPSWETQYF
TRBJ1-3,.,TRBV18,.,TGTGCCAGCTCACTGGATCGGGGCTCTGGAAACACCATATATTTT,CASSLDRGSGNTIYF
TRBJ1-5,TRBD1,TRBV4-3,.,TGCGCCAGCAGCCAATGGACAGGGAATCAGCCCCAGCATTTT,CASSQWTGNQPQHF
TRBJ1-1,TRBD1,TRBV7-2,.,TGTGCCAGCAGCCAACAGGGGTGGGGGAACACTGAAGCTTTCTTT,CASSQQGWGNTEAFF